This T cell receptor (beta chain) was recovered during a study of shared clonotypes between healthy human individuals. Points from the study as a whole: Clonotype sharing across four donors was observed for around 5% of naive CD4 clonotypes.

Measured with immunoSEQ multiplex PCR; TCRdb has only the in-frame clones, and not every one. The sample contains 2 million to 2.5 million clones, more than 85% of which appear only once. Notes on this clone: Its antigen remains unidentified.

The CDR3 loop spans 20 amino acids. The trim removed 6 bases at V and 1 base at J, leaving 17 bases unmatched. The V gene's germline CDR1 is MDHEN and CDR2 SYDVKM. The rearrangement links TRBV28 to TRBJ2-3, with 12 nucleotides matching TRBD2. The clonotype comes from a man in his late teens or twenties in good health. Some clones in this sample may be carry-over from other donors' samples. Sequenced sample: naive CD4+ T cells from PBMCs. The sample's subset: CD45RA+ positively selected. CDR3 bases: TGTGCCAGCAGGTTGGCTAATCTAGCGGGAGGGCCGTGGGGCACAGATACGCAGTATTTT. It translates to CASRLANLAGGPWGTDTQYF.